Listed below are T cell receptor beta chains from one sample, sequenced in a study of OX40 agonist ivuxolimab in advanced cancers. Profiled with immunoSEQ multiplex PCR; TCRdb holds only in-frame clones, not every one. The data show around 74,000 clones, less than 90% seen once. This sample comprised CD4+ or CD8+ T cells sorted from blood, obtained in a trial of the OX40 agonist ivuxolimab. The receptor source for this set is an adult with an advanced solid tumor such as melanoma, head and neck, liver or kidney cancer. Each CDR3 is given with its conserved first and last residue. Fields, in order: J gene, V gene, clone size, D gene, CDR3 DNA, CDR3 protein. A D gene is named only where the DNA matches it firmly. Size is stated for part of the rows, as once, few or many counts, or as a class when the clone is expanded.

J gene: TRBJ2-3
V gene: TRBV11-2
clone size: NA
D gene: NA
CDR3 DNA: TGTGCCAGCAGCATAAACGCCCTTAGGAGTACGCAGTATTTT
CDR3 protein: CASSINALRSTQYF

J gene: TRBJ1-2
V gene: TRBV5-1
clone size: NA
D gene: TRBD1
CDR3 DNA: TGCGCCAGCAGCCCTGACAGGGGCGCTAACTATGGCTACACCTTC
CDR3 protein: CASSPDRGANYGYTF

J gene: TRBJ1-5
V gene: TRBV7-9
clone size: NA
D gene: NA
CDR3 DNA: TGTGCCAGCAGTTCGAACGGGGATCAGCCCCAGCATTTT
CDR3 protein: CASSSNGDQPQHF

J gene: TRBJ1-1
V gene: TRBV4-3
clone size: NA
D gene: NA
CDR3 DNA: TGCGCCAGCAGCCAAGAAAGTTGGGGAGCGAACTCGGGTTTCTTT
CDR3 protein: CASSQESWGANSGFF

J gene: TRBJ1-6
V gene: TRBV7-2
clone size: few
D gene: NA
CDR3 DNA: TGTGCCAGCAGCTTAGAGAGCTCCTATAATTCACCCCTCCACTTT
CDR3 protein: CASSLESSYNSPLHF

J gene: TRBJ2-7
V gene: TRBV5-6
clone size: NA
D gene: TRBD1
CDR3 DNA: TGTGCCAGCAGCTTGACACAGGGGTACGAGCAGTACTTC
CDR3 protein: CASSLTQGYEQYF

J gene: TRBJ1-2
V gene: TRBV6-5
clone size: NA
D gene: TRBD1
CDR3 DNA: TGTGCCAGCACCCCGTTGGGGACAGGGGTGGGCTACACCTTC
CDR3 protein: CASTPLGTGVGYTF

J gene: TRBJ1-6
V gene: TRBV6-4
clone size: NA
D gene: NA
CDR3 DNA: TGTGCCAGCAGGTATTCACCCCTCCACTTT
CDR3 protein: CASRYSPLHF

J gene: TRBJ1-2
V gene: TRBV5-6
clone size: NA
D gene: NA
CDR3 DNA: TGTGCCAGCAGCCCCACTCCCGGCTACACCTTC
CDR3 protein: CASSPTPGYTF

J gene: TRBJ2-1
V gene: TRBV12-5
clone size: few
D gene: NA
CDR3 DNA: TGTGCTAGTGGTTGGGGGACTCCTACCGGTGATGAGCAGTTCTTC
CDR3 protein: CASGWGTPTGDEQFF

J gene: TRBJ2-1
V gene: TRBV18
clone size: NA
D gene: NA
CDR3 DNA: TGTGCCAGCTCAGCCGGGACCACACACAATGAGCAGTTCTTC
CDR3 protein: CASSAGTTHNEQFF

J gene: TRBJ2-2
V gene: TRBV9
clone size: NA
D gene: NA
CDR3 DNA: TGTGCCAGCAGCGTAGTCGGGATAGTGAACACCGGGGAGCTGTTTTTT
CDR3 protein: CASSVVGIVNTGELFF

J gene: TRBJ2-1
V gene: TRBV7-2
clone size: NA
D gene: TRBD2
CDR3 DNA: TGTGCCAGCAGCCGACAGCTAGCGGGTCTGTACAATGAGCAGTTCTTC
CDR3 protein: CASSRQLAGLYNEQFF

J gene: TRBJ1-3
V gene: TRBV7-2
clone size: NA
D gene: NA
CDR3 DNA: TGTGCCAGCAGCTTAGAGGGGAGCTCTGGAAACACCATATATTTT
CDR3 protein: CASSLEGSSGNTIYF

J gene: TRBJ2-5
V gene: TRBV19
clone size: NA
D gene: TRBD2
CDR3 DNA: TGTGCCAGTAGTATAGGACTAGCGGGGGAAGAGACCCAGTACTTC
CDR3 protein: CASSIGLAGEETQYF

J gene: TRBJ2-1
V gene: TRBV6-6
clone size: once
D gene: NA
CDR3 DNA: TGTGCCAGCAGTTTCGGCAGTAACAATGAGCAGTTCTTC
CDR3 protein: CASSFGSNNEQFF

J gene: TRBJ1-1
V gene: TRBV13
clone size: NA
D gene: NA
CDR3 DNA: TGTGCCAGCAAGTACAGGGCTGAAGCTTTCTTT
CDR3 protein: CASKYRAEAFF

J gene: TRBJ1-1
V gene: TRBV11-2
clone size: NA
D gene: NA
CDR3 DNA: TGTGCCAGCAGCTTAGTAGGGTCTGAAGCTTTCTTT
CDR3 protein: CASSLVGSEAFF

J gene: TRBJ2-3
V gene: TRBV5-1
clone size: NA
D gene: NA
CDR3 DNA: TGCGCCAGCAGCCTACAACCCCGACAGGGCACAGATACGCAGTATTTT
CDR3 protein: CASSLQPRQGTDTQYF

J gene: TRBJ2-1
V gene: TRBV6-1
clone size: NA
D gene: TRBD1
CDR3 DNA: TGTGCCAGCAGCCCCACAGGGGGCCGGGATGAGCAGTTCTTC
CDR3 protein: CASSPTGGRDEQFF

J gene: TRBJ1-2
V gene: TRBV19
clone size: NA
D gene: TRBD1
CDR3 DNA: TGTGCCAGTAGTACAACCCGTGGGACAGGGCCGGGGGCTAACTATGGCTACACCTTC
CDR3 protein: CASSTTRGTGPGANYGYTF

J gene: TRBJ2-7
V gene: TRBV21-1
clone size: NA
D gene: NA
CDR3 DNA: TGTGCCAGCAACTACCCGAGTCAGGGGGGAGCCTACGAGCAGTACTTC
CDR3 protein: CASNYPSQGGAYEQYF

J gene: TRBJ1-4
V gene: TRBV20-1
clone size: NA
D gene: NA
CDR3 DNA: TGCAGTGCTCTTGGGAGTGAAAAACTGTTTTTT
CDR3 protein: CSALGSEKLFF

J gene: TRBJ1-4
V gene: TRBV27
clone size: NA
D gene: NA
CDR3 DNA: TGTGCCAGCAGTAAGCAACAGGGCCCTGTTAATGAAAAACTGTTTTTT
CDR3 protein: CASSKQQGPVNEKLFF